This is a list of T cell receptor beta chains from one sample in a study of glioma-infiltrating T cells. A single record per CDR3 protein comes from TCRdb applying MiXCR to the multiplex PCR reads. Of 400,000 or so distinct CDR3 sequences listed, about two fifths are singletons. Specimen: glioma tissue, nonneoplastic brain tissue, or PBMCs (not recorded which). Receptor source: a human donor with low-grade glioma or glioblastoma, undergoing nonglioma brain surgery, or in good health (not recorded which). Each CDR3 is given with its conserved first and last residue. Fields, in order: V gene, D gene, clone size, J gene, CDR3 protein, CDR3 DNA. D genes are given only for firm matches. Clone size, where shown, is once, few, many, or a class for clones that have expanded.

V: TRBV2
D: TRBD1
size: NA
J: TRBJ1-2
CDR3: CASRRDRYYGYTF
DNA: TGTGCCAGCAGACGGGACAGATACTATGGCTACACCTTC

V: TRBV7-2
D: NA
size: NA
J: TRBJ2-5
CDR3: CASSLGTTQETQYF
DNA: TGTGCCAGCAGCTTGGGCACTACACAAGAGACCCAGTACTTC

V: TRBV28
D: TRBD2
size: NA
J: TRBJ2-7
CDR3: CASSFASVLAGVEQYF
DNA: TGTGCCAGCAGTTTCGCGTCGGTGCTAGCGGGAGTCGAGCAGTACTTC

V: TRBV3-1
D: NA
size: NA
J: TRBJ1-3
CDR3: CASSLSVSGNTIYF
DNA: TGTGCCAGCAGTCTCTCTGTCTCCGGAAACACCATATATTTT

V: TRBV27
D: TRBD2
size: NA
J: TRBJ2-1
CDR3: CAGSSSGTSPGEQFF
DNA: TGTGCCGGCAGTTCCTCCGGGACTAGCCCCGGTGAGCAGTTCTTC

V: TRBV20-1
D: TRBD2
size: NA
J: TRBJ2-3
CDR3: CSAPLAGVATQYF
DNA: TGCAGTGCTCCCCTAGCGGGAGTCGCTACGCAGTATTTT

V: TRBV4-3
D: NA
size: few
J: TRBJ2-1
CDR3: CASSQEYSPDGVNEQFF
DNA: TGCGCCAGCAGCCAAGAGTACAGCCCAGACGGGGTCAATGAGCAGTTCTTC

V: TRBV6-2/TRBV6-3
D: NA
size: many
J: TRBJ2-5
CDR3: CASNTALGGQETQYF
DNA: TGTGCCAGCAACACTGCCCTCGGAGGCCAAGAGACCCAGTACTTC

V: TRBV7-6
D: NA
size: NA
J: TRBJ2-5
CDR3: CASSLAEGPGRETQYF
DNA: TGTGCCAGCAGCTTAGCGGAGGGTCCAGGGAGAGAGACCCAGTACTTC

V: TRBV6-1
D: TRBD1
size: NA
J: TRBJ2-3
CDR3: CASRTGTGRDTDTQYF
DNA: TGTGCCAGCAGAACCGGGACAGGACGGGACACAGATACGCAGTATTTT

V: TRBV20-1
D: NA
size: many
J: TRBJ1-5
CDR3: CSARGGQGYNQPQHF
DNA: TGCAGTGCTCGAGGGGGGCAGGGGTACAATCAGCCCCAGCATTTT

V: TRBV20-1
D: NA
size: few
J: TRBJ1-1
CDR3: CSASTGLPNTEAFF
DNA: TGCAGTGCTTCTACAGGGTTGCCCAACACTGAAGCTTTCTTT

V: TRBV7-2
D: NA
size: few
J: TRBJ2-3
CDR3: CASSRPPGVKDTQYF
DNA: TGTGCCAGCAGCCGGCCCCCGGGAGTGAAAGATACGCAGTATTTT

V: TRBV27
D: NA
size: many
J: TRBJ2-1
CDR3: CASSTREYYNEQFF
DNA: TGTGCCAGCAGTACGAGGGAATACTACAATGAGCAGTTCTTC

V: TRBV11-2
D: NA
size: few
J: TRBJ2-6
CDR3: CASSFGTWSSGANVLTF
DNA: TGTGCCAGCAGCTTCGGGACCTGGAGCTCTGGGGCCAACGTCCTGACTTTC